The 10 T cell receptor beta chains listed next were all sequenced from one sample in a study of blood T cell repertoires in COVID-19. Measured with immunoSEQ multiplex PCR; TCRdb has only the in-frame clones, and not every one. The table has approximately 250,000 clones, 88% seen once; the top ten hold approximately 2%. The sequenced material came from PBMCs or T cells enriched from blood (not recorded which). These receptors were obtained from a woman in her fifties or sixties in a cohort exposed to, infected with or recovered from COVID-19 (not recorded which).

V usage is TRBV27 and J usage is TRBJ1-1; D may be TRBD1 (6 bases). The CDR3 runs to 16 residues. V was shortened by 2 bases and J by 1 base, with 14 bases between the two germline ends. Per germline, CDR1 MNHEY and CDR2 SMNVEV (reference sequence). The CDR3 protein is CASSLLETGRNTEAFF. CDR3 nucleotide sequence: TGTGCCAGCAGTTTACTAGAGACAGGAAGGAACACTGAAGCTTTCTTT.

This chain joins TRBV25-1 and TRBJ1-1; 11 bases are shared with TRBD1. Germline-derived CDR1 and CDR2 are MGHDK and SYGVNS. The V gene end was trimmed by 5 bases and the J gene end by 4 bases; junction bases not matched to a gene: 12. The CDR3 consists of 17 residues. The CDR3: CASSSGQGVWGGTEAFF. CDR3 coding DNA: TGTGCCAGCAGTTCGGGACAGGGGGTTTGGGGCGGCACTGAAGCTTTCTTT.

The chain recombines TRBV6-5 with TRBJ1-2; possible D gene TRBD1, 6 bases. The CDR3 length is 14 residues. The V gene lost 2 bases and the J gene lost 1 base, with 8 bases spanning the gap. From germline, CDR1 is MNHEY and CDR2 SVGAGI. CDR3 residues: CASSYQGNNYGYTF. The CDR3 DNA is TGTGCCAGCAGTTACCAGGGGAATAACTATGGCTACACCTTC.

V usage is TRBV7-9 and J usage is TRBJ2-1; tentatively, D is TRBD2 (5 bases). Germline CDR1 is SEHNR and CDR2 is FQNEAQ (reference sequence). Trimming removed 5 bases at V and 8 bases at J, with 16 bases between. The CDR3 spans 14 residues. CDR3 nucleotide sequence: TGTGCCAGCAGCCCATCCCCGGGGTACGATGAGCAGTTCTTC. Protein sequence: CASSPSPGYDEQFF.

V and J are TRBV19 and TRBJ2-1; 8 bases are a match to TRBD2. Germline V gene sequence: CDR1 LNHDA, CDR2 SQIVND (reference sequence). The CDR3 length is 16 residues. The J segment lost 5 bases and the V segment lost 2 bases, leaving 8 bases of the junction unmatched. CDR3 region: CASSIKGAGVHNEQFF. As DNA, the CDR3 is TGTGCCAGTAGTATAAAGGGAGCGGGAGTCCACAATGAGCAGTTCTTC.

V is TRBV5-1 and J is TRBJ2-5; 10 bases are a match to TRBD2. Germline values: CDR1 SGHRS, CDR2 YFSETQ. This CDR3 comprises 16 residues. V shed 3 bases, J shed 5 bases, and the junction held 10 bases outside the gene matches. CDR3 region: CASSSMRAGGRETQYF. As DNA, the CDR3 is TGCGCCAGCAGCTCCATGAGAGCGGGAGGGCGGGAGACCCAGTACTTC. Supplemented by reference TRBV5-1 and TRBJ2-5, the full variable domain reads KAGVTQTPRYLIKTRGQQVTLSCSPISGHRSVSWYQQTPGQGLQFLFEYFSETQRNKGNFPGRFSGRQFSNSRSEMNVSTLELGDSALYLCASSSMRAGGRETQYFGPGTRLLVL.

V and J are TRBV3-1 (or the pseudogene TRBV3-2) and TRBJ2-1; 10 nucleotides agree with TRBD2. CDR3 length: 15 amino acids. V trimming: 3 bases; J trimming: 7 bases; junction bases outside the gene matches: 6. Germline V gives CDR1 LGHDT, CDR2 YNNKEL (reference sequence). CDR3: CASSHRPSGGNEQFF. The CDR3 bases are TGTGCCAGCAGCCATAGGCCTAGCGGGGGTAATGAGCAGTTCTTC.

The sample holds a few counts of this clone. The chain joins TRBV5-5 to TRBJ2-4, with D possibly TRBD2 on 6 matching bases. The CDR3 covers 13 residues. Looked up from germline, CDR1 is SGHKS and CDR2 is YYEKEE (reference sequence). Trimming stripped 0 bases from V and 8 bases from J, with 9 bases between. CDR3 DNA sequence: TGTGCCAGCAGCTTGGGGCAGCGGGACATTCAGTACTTC. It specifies CASSLGQRDIQYF.

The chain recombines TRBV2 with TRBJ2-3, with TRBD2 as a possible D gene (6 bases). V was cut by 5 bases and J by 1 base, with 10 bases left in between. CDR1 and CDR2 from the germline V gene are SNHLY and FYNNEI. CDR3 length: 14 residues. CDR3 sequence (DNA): TGTGCCAGCAGTAAGGACTACCGCACAGATACGCAGTATTTT. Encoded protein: CASSKDYRTDTQYF.

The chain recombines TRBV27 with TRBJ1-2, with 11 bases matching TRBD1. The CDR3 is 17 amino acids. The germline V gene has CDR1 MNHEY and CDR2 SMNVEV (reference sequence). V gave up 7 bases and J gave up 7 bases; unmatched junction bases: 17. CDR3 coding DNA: TGTGCCAGCACCCTATCCGGGACAGGGGGGTATTCCCTTGGCTACACCTTC. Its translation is CASTLSGTGGYSLGYTF.